This record covers a single T cell receptor (beta chain). What it binds is not known. These data belong to a study of T cell responses to AZD1222 COVID-19 vaccine. On the study more broadly: Researchers grouped second doses given at about 4 or about 12 weeks into one pool. Regarding the study as a whole: Vaccine-associated CD4 TCRs ranged over spike, dominating at 160-218 and 743-854. Unmutated variant regions reportedly attract nearly half of all spike-specific TCRs. Females made up more of the donors, who were largely white British, and clonal diversity may have come out too low.

This table comes from immunoSEQ multiplex PCR, and its TCRdb copy is limited to in-frame clones, with some not included. The sample has some 74,000 clones; around 84% are singletons. Here the sequenced sample was peripheral blood, taken on day 0 of AZD1222 vaccination. This TCR was recovered from an adult in good health.

The CDR3 sequence is CASSDPGTGSDGYTF. The CDR3, as DNA: TGTGCCAGCAGTGACCCCGGGACAGGTAGTGATGGCTACACCTTC. This chain joins TRBV2 and TRBJ1-2, with 8 bases matching TRBD1. Trimming cost V 3 bases and J 6 bases; bases outside gene matches: 9. The CDR3 is made up of 15 amino acids. Germline V lookup: CDR1 SNHLY, CDR2 FYNNEI.